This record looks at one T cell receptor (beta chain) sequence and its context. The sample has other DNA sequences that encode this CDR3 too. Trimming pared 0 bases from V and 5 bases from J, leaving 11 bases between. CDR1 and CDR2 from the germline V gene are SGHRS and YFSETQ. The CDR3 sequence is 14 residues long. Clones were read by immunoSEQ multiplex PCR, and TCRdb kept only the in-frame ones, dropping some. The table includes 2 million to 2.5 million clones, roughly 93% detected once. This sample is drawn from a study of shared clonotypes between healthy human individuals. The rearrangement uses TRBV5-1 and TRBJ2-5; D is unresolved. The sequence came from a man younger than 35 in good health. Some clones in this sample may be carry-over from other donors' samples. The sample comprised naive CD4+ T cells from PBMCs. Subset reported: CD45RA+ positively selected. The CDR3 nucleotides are TGCGCCAGCAGCTTGGTTGGCTCCGCCGAGACCCAGTACTTC. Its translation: CASSLVGSAETQYF.